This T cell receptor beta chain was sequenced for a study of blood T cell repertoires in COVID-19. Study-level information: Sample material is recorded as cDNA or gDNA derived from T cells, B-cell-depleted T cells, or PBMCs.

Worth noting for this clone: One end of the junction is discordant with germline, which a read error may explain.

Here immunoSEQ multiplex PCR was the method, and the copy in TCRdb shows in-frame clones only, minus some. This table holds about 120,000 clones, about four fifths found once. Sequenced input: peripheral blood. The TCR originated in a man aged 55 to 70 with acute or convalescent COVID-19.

The chain's CDR3 is CASSPPGLAGGGVF. CDR3 nucleotides: TGTGCCAGCAGCCCACCGGGACTAGCGGGTGGGGGGGTCTTC. This chain joins TRBV14 and TRBJ2-1; 12 bases are shared with TRBD2. There are 14 residues in the CDR3. Germline CDR1 SGHDN, CDR2 FVKESK.